The 24 T cell receptor beta chains presented below share a single source sample, sequenced in a study of cytomegalovirus exposure and HLA in healthy donors. The primer mix had 60 Vbeta and 13 Jbeta primers. Sequenced by immunoSEQ multiplex PCR; TCRdb stores in-frame clones only, minus some. Here the sample spans some 170,000 clones, about 81% being singletons. The sample was PBMCs. Receptors were obtained from a girl aged 2-10 years in good health and CMV-seropositive.

The V call is TRBV2, the J call TRBJ1-4, with 8 bases identical to TRBD1. The CDR3 is 17 amino acids. Trimming cost V 5 bases and J 3 bases; bases outside gene matches: 11. Germline values: CDR1 SNHLY, CDR2 FYNNEI. The CDR3 loop reads CASSTDRAKGANEKLFF. In DNA, the CDR3 is TGTGCCAGCAGTACGGACAGGGCCAAGGGGGCTAATGAAAAACTGTTTTTT.

This rearrangement joins TRBV6-1 to TRBJ2-7, with D possibly TRBD1 on 6 matching bases. With 9 bases removed from V and 4 bases from J, the gap between germline ends came to 19 bases. Germline CDR1 MNHNS, CDR2 SASEGT. The CDR3 sequence is 14 residues long. The CDR3 DNA reads as TGTGCCAGTGGCAGGGGCGGCACTTTTTACGAGCAGTACTTC. Its protein is CASGRGGTFYEQYF.

There are a few counts of this clone. The chain has TRBV5-1 and TRBJ2-6, with 8 bases lining up with TRBD2. V was pared by 0 bases and J by 3 bases, with 11 bases of the junction left unmatched. CDR3 length equals 19 residues. Germline-derived CDR1 and CDR2 are SGHRS and YFSETQ. The CDR3, as DNA: TGCGCCAGCAGCTTGGGCAGTAGCGGGGACTTATATGGGGCCAACGTCCTGACTTTC. It codes for CASSLGSSGDLYGANVLTF.

The genes are TRBV5-3 and TRBJ1-3, with D tentatively TRBD1 (5 bases). TRBV5-3 is labeled an ORF, and its function is uncertain. The CDR3 runs 16 residues. V lost 0 bases and J 3 bases, leaving 13 bases between the germline ends. The CDR3: CARSLGRGLIGNTIYF. As DNA, the CDR3 is TGTGCCAGAAGCTTGGGAAGGGGCTTAATTGGAAACACCATATATTTT.

The V and J genes are TRBV30 and TRBJ2-3; the match to TRBD2 covers 9 bases. Germline lookup yields CDR1 GTSNPN and CDR2 SVGIG (reference sequence). The V gene end was trimmed by 2 bases and the J gene end by 6 bases; junction bases not matched to a gene: 6. The CDR3 covers 14 residues. The CDR3 region is CAWSPAGGSDTQYF. DNA for the CDR3: TGTGCCTGGAGTCCGGCGGGAGGGTCCGATACGCAGTATTTT.

The chain combines TRBV30 with TRBJ1-5; 10 bases fit TRBD1. The CDR3 totals 15 residues. Germline lookup yields CDR1 GTSNPN and CDR2 SVGIG (reference sequence). V lost 2 bases and J lost 3; bases outside the gene matches: 4. This chain's CDR3 is CAWSTGTGANQPQHF. CDR3 sequence (DNA): TGTGCCTGGAGTACCGGGACAGGGGCCAATCAGCCCCAGCATTTT. The full variable domain, completed using reference TRBV30 and TRBJ1-5, is SQTIHQWPATLVQPVGSPLSLECTVEGTSNPNLYWYRQAAGRGLQLLFYSVGIGQISSEVPQNLSASRPQDRQFILSSKKLLLSDSGFYLCAWSTGTGANQPQHFGDGTRLSIL.

The rearrangement uses TRBV7-8 and TRBJ1-1; 7 nucleotides match TRBD1. V shed 5 bases, J shed 0 bases, and the junction held 9 bases outside the gene matches. Germline values: CDR1 SGHVS, CDR2 FQNEAQ. The CDR3 has 16 residues. The CDR3 DNA follows: TGTGCCAGCAGCCTCCGGACAGGCCCCGTGAACACTGAAGCTTTCTTT. Protein sequence: CASSLRTGPVNTEAFF.

The chain carries TRBV7-9 and TRBJ1-2; 11 nucleotides match TRBD1. Per germline, CDR1 SEHNR and CDR2 FQNEAQ (reference sequence). Germline trimming cut 1 base from V and 8 bases from J; bases unmatched to any gene: 6. The CDR3 covers 15 residues. Written as DNA, the CDR3 is TGTGCCAGCAGCTTAGTGGACAGGGGGCGAGGGGGCTACACCTTC. Translating gives CASSLVDRGRGGYTF.

This clone was counted between two and nine times. This chain joins TRBV5-4 and TRBJ2-3; D gene uncertain. Trimming stripped 0 bases from V and 4 bases from J, with 9 bases between. This CDR3 has 14 amino acids. CDR1 and CDR2 from the germline V gene are SGHNT and YYREEE (reference sequence). For the CDR3, the DNA is TGTGCCAGCAGCTTGGAGATAGTAGCAGATACGCAGTATTTT. Protein product: CASSLEIVADTQYF.

This clone was recorded once. The chain carries TRBV10-3 and TRBJ1-1; weak D call: TRBD1 (5 bases). V was clipped by 6 bases and J by 2 bases, with 13 bases between them. The CDR3 has 14 residues. The germline gives CDR1 ENHRY, CDR2 SYGVKD. In DNA form, the CDR3 reads TGTGCCATCAGATCCGGGGGGGGAAACACTGAAGCTTTCTTT. Amino acid sequence: CAIRSGGGNTEAFF.

The V and J genes are TRBV23-1 and TRBJ1-5; a possible D gene is TRBD1 (5 bases). TRBV23-1 is noted as an ORF with a role that remains uncertain. CDR3 length: 17 residues. V was clipped by 0 bases and J by 7 bases, with 19 bases between them. The CDR3 sequence is CASSQSRKAGVRQPQHF. In DNA form, the CDR3 reads TGCGCCAGCAGTCAATCGAGGAAGGCGGGGGTTCGACAGCCCCAGCATTTT.

V usage is TRBV5-6 and J usage is TRBJ1-4; possible D gene TRBD1, 5 bases. The V gene lost 0 bases and the J gene lost 4 bases, with 7 bases spanning the gap. There are 14 residues in the CDR3. CDR1 SGHDT and CDR2 YYEEEE come from the germline V gene. The CDR3 protein is CASSLGQYNEKLFF. The DNA of the CDR3 is TGTGCCAGCAGCTTGGGACAGTATAATGAAAAACTGTTTTTT.

This sequence joins TRBV5-1 and TRBJ2-5; 11 positions match TRBD2. There are 15 residues in the CDR3. Unmatched junction bases numbered 7, after V lost 5 bases and J lost 4 bases. Germline V gene lookup returns CDR1 SGHRS and CDR2 YFSETQ. The CDR3 loop is CASRPGLAEVETQYF. The CDR3 DNA sequence: TGCGCCAGCAGGCCGGGACTAGCGGAAGTAGAGACCCAGTACTTC. Supplemented by reference TRBV5-1 and TRBJ2-5, the full variable domain reads KAGVTQTPRYLIKTRGQQVTLSCSPISGHRSVSWYQQTPGQGLQFLFEYFSETQRNKGNFPGRFSGRQFSNSRSEMNVSTLELGDSALYLCASRPGLAEVETQYFGPGTRLLVL.

This clone showed up just once. The CDR3 loop reads CASSPDRAYEQYF. CDR3 nucleotides: TGTGCCAGCAGTCCGGACAGGGCCTACGAGCAGTACTTC. The rearrangement links TRBV2 to TRBJ2-7, with TRBD1 matching over 8 bases. The germline V gene has CDR1 SNHLY and CDR2 FYNNEI. The CDR3 extends over 13 amino acids. The trim removed 5 bases at V and 2 bases at J, leaving 2 bases unmatched.

This clone was found once. This sequence joins TRBV7-9 and TRBJ1-2; the D is unclear. Germline loops: CDR1 SEHNR, CDR2 FQNEAQ (reference sequence). The CDR3 extends over 13 amino acids. V was trimmed by 4 bases and J by 11 bases, leaving 17 bases between them. Here the CDR3 DNA reads TGTGCCAGCAGCTCCCCTTTTTTGATCGAGTACACCTTC. It is translated as CASSSPFLIEYTF.

V usage is TRBV4-1 and J usage is TRBJ1-2; 10 bases match TRBD1. The V gene's germline CDR1 is MGHRA and CDR2 YSYEKL. The CDR3 is 15 amino acids. The trim removed 4 bases at V and 5 bases at J, leaving 7 bases unmatched. CDR3 sequence reads: CASSRDRGFRYGYTF. CDR3 nucleotide sequence: TGCGCCAGCAGCCGGGACAGGGGATTCAGGTATGGCTACACCTTC.

The rearrangement joins TRBV20-1 to TRBJ1-1; D unresolved. Deletions cut 6 bases from V and 3 bases from J, with 5 bases between. The germline V gene encodes CDR1 DFQATT and CDR2 SNEGSKA (reference sequence). The CDR3 runs to 10 residues. Here the CDR3 DNA reads TGCAGTGCGCAGGACACTGAAGCTTTCTTT. As protein: CSAQDTEAFF.

The chain carries TRBV11-2 and TRBJ2-1, with TRBD2 as a possible D gene (6 bases). CDR1 and CDR2 (germline): SGHAT, FQNNGV. The CDR3 consists of 15 residues. With 1 base removed from V and 5 bases from J, the gap between germline ends came to 12 bases. The CDR3: CASSLVQGGHNEQFF. CDR3 sequence (DNA): TGTGCCAGCAGCTTAGTGCAGGGAGGTCACAATGAGCAGTTCTTC.

This chain links TRBV7-9 with TRBJ2-3; D perhaps matches TRBD2 (5 bases). The CDR3 covers 17 residues. The germline V gene has CDR1 SEHNR and CDR2 FQNEAQ (reference sequence). V lost 3 bases, J lost 5 bases, and 21 bases lay in between. Here the CDR3 reads CASSLVPLGLKGDTQYF. Written as DNA, the CDR3 is TGTGCCAGCAGCTTGGTACCCCTTGGACTCAAGGGAGATACGCAGTATTTT.

V usage is TRBV6-5 and J usage is TRBJ1-1; TRBD1 is a possible D gene (5 bases). The CDR3 is 15 residues long. Germline values: CDR1 MNHEY, CDR2 SVGAGI. The V end was cut by 0 bases, the J end by 1 base, with 9 bases between. CDR3 nucleotide sequence: TGTGCCAGCAGTTACTCGGGGCTGCAGAACACTGAAGCTTTCTTT. It translates to CASSYSGLQNTEAFF.

The genes are TRBV30 and TRBJ1-2, with D possibly TRBD1 on 5 matching bases. Germline V lookup: CDR1 GTSNPN, CDR2 SVGIG (reference sequence). The CDR3 extends over 14 amino acids. V dropped 6 bases and J dropped 8 bases, with 22 bases sitting between them. The CDR3 sequence: CACQPLGGAGGYTF. For the CDR3, the DNA is TGTGCCTGCCAACCGTTGGGAGGGGCGGGGGGCTACACCTTC. The full variable domain, completed using reference TRBV30 and TRBJ1-2, is SQTIHQWPATLVQPVGSPLSLECTVEGTSNPNLYWYRQAAGRGLQLLFYSVGIGQISSEVPQNLSASRPQDRQFILSSKKLLLSDSGFYLCACQPLGGAGGYTFGSGTRLTVV.

This clone has only one observation. This rearrangement joins TRBV7-9 to TRBJ1-2; possibly TRBD1 for D (5 bases). V lost 4 bases to trimming and J lost 4 bases, with 19 bases between them. Germline V gene sequence: CDR1 SEHNR, CDR2 FQNEAQ (reference sequence). The CDR3 contains 16 residues. DNA for the CDR3: TGTGCCAGCAGCTCGCTCGGGGCCAGGAGGGGCTATGGCTACACCTTC. Translation: CASSSLGARRGYGYTF. Variable domain in full (rest from reference TRBV7-9 and TRBJ1-2): DTGVSQNPRHKITKRGQNVTFRCDPISEHNRLYWYRQTLGQGPEFLTYFQNEAQLEKSRLLSDRFSAERPKGSFSTLEIQRTEQGDSAMYLCASSSLGARRGYGYTFGSGTRLTVV.

This chain links TRBV2 with TRBJ2-5; 11 bases align to TRBD1. V shed 5 bases and J 5 bases; nucleotides not matched to a gene: 7. CDR1 SNHLY and CDR2 FYNNEI come from the germline V gene. This CDR3 spans 15 amino acids. The CDR3: CASSPDRGRPETQYF. CDR3 nucleotides: TGTGCCAGCAGTCCGGACAGGGGGCGCCCGGAGACCCAGTACTTC.

The chain recombines TRBV25-1 with TRBJ2-4; 8 bases are a match to TRBD2. The V gene's germline CDR1 is MGHDK and CDR2 SYGVNS. The CDR3 totals 15 residues. The V gene end was trimmed by 4 bases and the J gene end by 7 bases; junction bases not matched to a gene: 9. The CDR3 loop reads CASSGAGAGANIQYF. In DNA form, the CDR3 reads TGTGCCAGCAGTGGGGCAGGAGCGGGAGCGAACATTCAGTACTTC.